The entry below describes one T cell receptor beta chain. Ten or more counts support this clonotype. No cognate antigen has been identified for it. No base quality values were provided; no much bigger clone lies one nucleotide off. The data derive from a study of Graves' ophthalmopathy and Graves' hyperthyroidism (dated by TCRdb to the late 2010s). About the investigation overall: Stable hyperthyroidism was defined as no progression to ophthalmopathy within 18 months of follow-up. To tell Graves' ophthalmopathy apart from Graves' hyperthyroidism, and to predict which patients would progress to ophthalmopathy, the study relied on TCR beta repertoire signatures. In total, 135 blood samples were TCR-sequenced: some 43 ophthalmopathy, approximately 75 hyperthyroidism and approximately 17 hyperthyroidism-to-ophthalmopathy patients. To explore V-J signatures that separate ophthalmopathy from hyperthyroidism, a discovery set of about 98 patients was enrolled, consisting of 43 with ophthalmopathy and 55 to 65 with stable hyperthyroidism. An independent validation cohort comprised roughly 20 hyperthyroidism patients and over 15 patients who later progressed from hyperthyroidism to ophthalmopathy. T-cell repertoires of thyroid tissue and blood were compared in over 5 hyperthyroidism patients. Following sampling, methimazole starting at 30 mg daily was administered to hyperthyroidism patients, and high-dose intravenous methylprednisolone was administered to ophthalmopathy patients.

Hyperthyroidism patients were newly diagnosed, with disease duration under 2 months, and aged 18 to 65 years. Patients were excluded if they had other autoimmune diseases, uncontrolled infections, pregnancy or lactation. Diagnosis was based on clinical symptoms, serum thyroxine, TRAb, thyroid ultrasound and orbital computed tomography. Total RNA was extracted with Trizol reagent and quality-checked on an Agilent 2100 Bioanalyzer. Trimming removed 5 bases from V and 6 bases from J; the gene matches leave 3 bases unexplained. Looking up the germline V gene (reference sequence) yields CDR1 SEHNR and CDR2 FQNEAQ. Including the terminal cysteine and phenylalanine, the CDR3 comprises 14 residues. The retained sequence is limited to the CDR3, 42 bases, with the frame set at the first base. For repertoire sequencing, the TCR beta CDR3 regions were amplified from RNA transcripts. A first-round RT-PCR used HTBI primers with the Qiagen OneStep RT-PCR kit, followed by a second-round multiplex PCR, size selection and purification. Libraries were sequenced paired-end with 100 bp reads on an Illumina HiSeq2000. The paper's processing steps were these. SOAPnuke was used to process the reads, throwing out any read that had adapters, had uncalled bases, had a mean Phred below 15, or lacked an exact constant-primer or identifier match. High-quality paired reads were merged with COPE v1.2.5. Each unique nucleotide sequence was defined as a clonotype, and clonotypes were aligned to IMGT TRB V, D and J references with MiTCR v1.1. Only V-J combinations with frequency above 0.0001 were analysed, covering approximately 99% of repertoires. For each V-J combination, a TCR clonal expansion and chaos score was defined as the ratio of F50 clonal expansion to chaos observed in the TCRdist matrix. Welch's t-statistics and random forest were used to narrow the features down to around 13 V-J combinations, which were then fed into a naive Bayes classifier. The similarity between thyroid and blood repertoires was quantified using the Morisita-Horn index. Through fastp at Q25 and MiXCR, TCRdb rebuilt clones from the public reads, retaining in-frame beta chains. Each entry is one CDR3 protein sequence, shown with its most common DNA and genes. For this entry, the V and J calls and clone size follow TCRdb and not the study's own pipeline. Within this sample are a few hundred thousand distinct CDR3 sequences, with approximately 35% of them counted one time only. Over 3.5% of the sample lies in the top ten.

What the authors observed across the whole study: Most expanded thyroid clonotypes with a frequency above 0.001 also appeared in blood, which suggests that blood repertoires may reflect the immune response in the thyroid. No statistical method was used to set the sample size in advance, and the investigators knew which group each participant was assigned to. In cross-validation, the 13-signature model distinguished ophthalmopathy from stable hyperthyroidism with about 87% sensitivity and almost 83% specificity, and in the test set the corresponding values were 80% and 75%. In validation, the model predicted ophthalmopathy progression with 70.59% sensitivity and roughly 72% specificity; roughly 11 predicted patients were CT-confirmed with GO in a median of approximately six months.

The receptor chain draws on TRBV7-9 and TRBJ1-5; TRBD1 matches 11 bases in the middle. The clonotype was recovered from an adult man with Graves' hyperthyroidism. Sequencing used peripheral blood or thyroid tissue (not recorded which). CDR3 loop: CASSPGTGGQPQHF. The DNA reads as follows: TGTGCCAGCAGCCCCGGGACAGGGGGTCAGCCCCAGCATTTT.